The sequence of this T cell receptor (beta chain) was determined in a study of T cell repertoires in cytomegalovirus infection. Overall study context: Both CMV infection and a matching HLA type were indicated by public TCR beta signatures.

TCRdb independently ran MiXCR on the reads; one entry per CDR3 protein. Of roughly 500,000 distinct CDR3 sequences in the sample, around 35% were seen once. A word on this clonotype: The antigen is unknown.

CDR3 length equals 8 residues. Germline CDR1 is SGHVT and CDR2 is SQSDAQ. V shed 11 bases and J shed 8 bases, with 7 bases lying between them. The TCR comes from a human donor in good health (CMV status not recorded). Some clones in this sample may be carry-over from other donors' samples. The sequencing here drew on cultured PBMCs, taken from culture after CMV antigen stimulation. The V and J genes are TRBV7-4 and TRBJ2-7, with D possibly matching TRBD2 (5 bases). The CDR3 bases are TGTGCCCTCGGGAAGCAGTACTTC. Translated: CALGKQYF.